There are a few counts of the clone carrying this TCR beta chain. The data are from a study of radiotherapy plus CTLA-4 blockade in lung cancer. TCRdb keeps only in-frame clones here, not all; method: immunoSEQ multiplex PCR. Seen here are 60,000 or so clones, 77% observed once, and the top ten hold 4%. CDR3 length equals 13 residues. Germline values: CDR1 GTSNPN, CDR2 SVGIG (reference sequence). V was clipped by 3 bases and J by 6 bases; unmatched bases: 6. V usage is TRBV30 and J usage is TRBJ1-2; 8 bases fit TRBD1. This material consisted of peripheral blood, taken from a patient treated with radiotherapy plus ipilimumab. This clonotype was sampled from a human donor with non-small cell lung cancer who had a partial response to radiotherapy plus ipilimumab. The CDR3 region is CAWRNDRGDGYTF. In DNA form, the CDR3 reads TGTGCCTGGAGGAACGACAGGGGTGATGGCTACACCTTC.